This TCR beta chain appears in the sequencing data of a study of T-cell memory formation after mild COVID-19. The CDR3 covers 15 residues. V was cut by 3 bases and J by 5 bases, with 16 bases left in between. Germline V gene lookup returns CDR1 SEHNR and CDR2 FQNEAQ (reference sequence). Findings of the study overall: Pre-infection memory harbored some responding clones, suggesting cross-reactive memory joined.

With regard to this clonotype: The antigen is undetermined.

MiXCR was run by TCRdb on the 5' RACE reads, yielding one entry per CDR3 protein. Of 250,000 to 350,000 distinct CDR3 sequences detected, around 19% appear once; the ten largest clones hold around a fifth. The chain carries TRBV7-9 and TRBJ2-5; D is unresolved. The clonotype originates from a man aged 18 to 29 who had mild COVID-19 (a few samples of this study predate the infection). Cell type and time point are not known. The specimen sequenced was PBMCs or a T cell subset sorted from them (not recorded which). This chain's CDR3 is CASSFRARNGETQYF. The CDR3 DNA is TGTGCCAGCAGCTTCCGGGCCCGCAATGGGGAGACCCAGTACTTC. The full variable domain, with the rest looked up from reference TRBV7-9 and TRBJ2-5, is DTGVSQNPRHKITKRGQNVTFRCDPISEHNRLYWYRQTLGQGPEFLTYFQNEAQLEKSRLLSDRFSAERPKGSFSTLEIQRTEQGDSAMYLCASSFRARNGETQYFGPGTRLLVL.